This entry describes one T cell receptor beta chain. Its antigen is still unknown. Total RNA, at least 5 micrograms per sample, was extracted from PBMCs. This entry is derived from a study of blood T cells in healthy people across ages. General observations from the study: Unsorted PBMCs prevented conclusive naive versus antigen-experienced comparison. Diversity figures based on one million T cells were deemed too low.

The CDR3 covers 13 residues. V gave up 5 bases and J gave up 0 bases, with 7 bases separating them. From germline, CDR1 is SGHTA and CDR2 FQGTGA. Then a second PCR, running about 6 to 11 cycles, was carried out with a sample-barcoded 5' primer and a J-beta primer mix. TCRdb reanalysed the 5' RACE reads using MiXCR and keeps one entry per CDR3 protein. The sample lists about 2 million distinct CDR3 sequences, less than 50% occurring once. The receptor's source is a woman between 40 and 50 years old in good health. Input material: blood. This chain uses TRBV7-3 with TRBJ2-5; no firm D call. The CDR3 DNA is TGTGCCAGCAGCACTATGAACCAAGAGACCCAGTACTTC. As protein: CASSTMNQETQYF.